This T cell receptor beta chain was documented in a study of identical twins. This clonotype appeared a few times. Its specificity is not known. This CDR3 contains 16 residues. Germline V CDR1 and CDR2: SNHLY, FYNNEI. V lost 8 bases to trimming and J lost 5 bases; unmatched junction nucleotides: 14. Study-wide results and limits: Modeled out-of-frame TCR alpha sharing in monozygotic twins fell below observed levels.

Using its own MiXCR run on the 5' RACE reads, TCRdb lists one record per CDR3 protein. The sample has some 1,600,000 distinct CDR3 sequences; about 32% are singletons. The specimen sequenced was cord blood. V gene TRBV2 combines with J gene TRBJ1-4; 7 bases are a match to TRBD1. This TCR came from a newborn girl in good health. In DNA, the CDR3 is TGTGCCAGCGTACAGGGGCCGGGGAGGGGGAATGAAAAACTGTTTTTT. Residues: CASVQGPGRGNEKLFF.